In this sample, the clone carrying this T cell receptor beta chain turned up many times. Its antigen is not identified. TCRdb re-derived calls from the PCR reads in MiXCR, one entry per CDR3 protein. The repertoire holds under 600,000 distinct CDR3 sequences, with about a fifth as singletons. The data are from a study of molecular identifiers for immune sequencing clone quantification. V lost 0 bases and J lost 3, with 10 bases in between. The CDR3 is made up of 15 amino acids. Germline assignment: CDR1 SGDLS and CDR2 YYNGEE. Overall study findings and caveats: Highly expanded clone sizes could end up underestimated if a barcode were shared by identical TCR molecules.

This TCR derives from a human donor in good health. Some libraries in this study had Jurkat cell RNA spiked in. The rearrangement links TRBV9 to TRBJ2-1; D ambiguous. Material for sequencing was naive CD8+ T cells from blood, with Jurkat cell RNA spiked in. The subset denotes: FACS-sorted CD8+CD4-CCR7+CD45RA+ naive T cells. The CDR3 here is CASSVAEANYNEQFF. The CDR3 nucleotides read TGTGCCAGCAGCGTAGCTGAGGCTAACTACAATGAGCAGTTCTTC. Variable domain in full (rest from reference TRBV9 and TRBJ2-1): DSGVTQTPKHLITATGQRVTLRCSPRSGDLSVYWYQQSLDQGLQFLIQYYNGEERAKGNILERFSAQQFPDLHSELNLSSLELGDSALYFCASSVAEANYNEQFFGPGTRLTVL.